Presented here are 7 T cell receptor beta chains from one specimen sequenced in a study of blood T cell repertoires in COVID-19. TCRdb's table, derived via immunoSEQ multiplex PCR, lists solely in-frame clones and lacks some. The sample has about 170,000 clones; about 86% are singletons. Source material: PBMCs or T cells enriched from blood (not recorded which). The receptors shown here come from a woman between 50 and 59 years old in a cohort exposed to, infected with or recovered from COVID-19 (not recorded which).

The gene calls are TRBV7-2 and TRBJ2-7; tentatively, D is TRBD2 (6 bases). Trimming stripped 1 base from V and 0 bases from J, with 13 bases between. The CDR3 has 16 amino acids. Germline V gives CDR1 SGHTA, CDR2 FQGNSA. CDR3 residues: CASSLGRAGSSYEQYF. In nucleotides, the CDR3 is TGTGCCAGCAGCTTAGGTAGGGCGGGGAGCTCCTACGAGCAGTACTTC.

Here the CDR3 DNA reads TGTGCCAGCAGCTCCCGTGTGAACACTGAAGCTTTCTTT. Its translation is CASSSRVNTEAFF. This sequence joins TRBV5-4 and TRBJ1-1, with D uncertain. With 3 bases removed from V and 0 bases from J, the gap between germline ends came to 6 bases. The CDR3 length is 13 residues. Germline CDR1 and CDR2: SGHNT and YYREEE (reference sequence).

The chain couples TRBV24-1 to TRBJ2-5; maybe TRBD2 (6 bases). The CDR3 length is 15 residues. Germline values: CDR1 KGHDR, CDR2 SFDVKD. V lost 4 bases and J 2 bases, leaving 13 bases between the germline ends. CDR3 nucleotide sequence: TGTGCCACCAGTGACCTAGGGACTTCTCAAGAGACCCAGTACTTC. This codes for CATSDLGTSQETQYF.

This clone was picked up one time. This chain links TRBV27 with TRBJ2-3; 7 nucleotides align to TRBD2. The CDR3 loop spans 15 amino acids. With 2 bases clipped from V and 1 base from J, the junction kept 3 bases outside the gene matches. The germline CDR1 and CDR2 sequences are MNHEY and SMNVEV (reference sequence). CDR3 region: CASSLRRGGTDTQYF. The CDR3, as DNA: TGTGCCAGCAGTTTACGTCGGGGGGGCACAGATACGCAGTATTTT.

This chain uses TRBV5-1 with TRBJ2-5; D is undetermined. The CDR3 is made up of 15 amino acids. CDR1 and CDR2 from the germline V gene are SGHRS and YFSETQ. V lost 0 bases, J lost 5 bases, and 14 bases lay in between. The CDR3 is CASSLASRSQETQYF. The CDR3 DNA sequence: TGCGCCAGCAGCTTGGCCTCTAGAAGCCAGGAGACCCAGTACTTC.

V and J are TRBV4-1 and TRBJ1-3; a weak D match, TRBD1 (5 bases). V was trimmed by 1 base and J by 4 bases, leaving 11 bases between them. In germline, CDR1 is MGHRA, CDR2 YSYEKL. This CDR3 region has 15 residues. CDR3 amino acids: CASSQGYGGGNTIYF. The CDR3 nucleotides read TGCGCCAGCAGCCAAGGATACGGGGGAGGAAACACCATATATTTT.

Points on this clone: A read error may produce the germline difference seen at one junction end. This chain links TRBV20-1 with TRBJ1-5; TRBD1 agrees at 7 bases. The CDR3 is 9 residues long. CDR1 is DFQATT and CDR2 is SNEGSKA in the germline V gene (reference sequence). The CDR3 region is CSANDRADF. The CDR3 region has the DNA TGCAGTGCCAACGACAGGGCGGATTTT.